These 8 T cell receptor beta chains originate from one sample sequenced in a study of OX40 agonist ivuxolimab in advanced cancers. Method: immunoSEQ multiplex PCR; TCRdb's copy keeps in-frame clones and lacks some. This table has tens of thousands of clones, approximately 85% appearing once. This specimen consisted of CD4+ or CD8+ T cells sorted from blood, obtained in a trial of the OX40 agonist ivuxolimab. The source is an adult with an advanced solid tumor such as melanoma, head and neck, liver or kidney cancer.

The chain carries TRBV9 and TRBJ2-3; D call uncertain. The germline V and J ends were trimmed by 0 bases and 4 bases, with 3 bases remaining between them. The length of the CDR3 is 12 residues. Germline values: CDR1 SGDLS, CDR2 YYNGEE. The chain's CDR3 is CASSVAADTQYF. The CDR3, as DNA: TGTGCCAGCAGCGTAGCGGCAGATACGCAGTATTTT.

This chain links TRBV7-2 with TRBJ2-3; 11 positions match TRBD2. Losses at the gene ends were 5 bases for V and 2 bases for J; bases not matched to a gene: 9. The CDR3 loop spans 17 amino acids. The germline CDR1 and CDR2 sequences are SGHTA and FQGNSA. The CDR3 region has the DNA TGTGCCAGCAGCCAGTTTAGCGGGGGGGCCCCCACAGATACGCAGTATTTT. Protein product: CASSQFSGGAPTDTQYF.

DNA of the CDR3: TGTGCCAGCAGTACCTTGGGACAGGTTTATAATTCACCCCTCCACTTT. Amino acid sequence: CASSTLGQVYNSPLHF. The V call is TRBV27, the J call TRBJ1-6, with 8 bases aligning to TRBD1. Germline CDR1 and CDR2: MNHEY and SMNVEV (reference sequence). J lost 4 bases, V lost 5 bases, and 7 bases had no gene match. This CDR3 is built from 16 residues.

This clone has just one count. The genes are TRBV5-6 and TRBJ1-5; TRBD1 is a possible D gene (5 bases). Germline loops: CDR1 SGHDT, CDR2 YYEEEE. This CDR3 has 14 amino acids. Trimming cost V 3 bases and J 1 base, with 8 bases left between them. The CDR3 region has the DNA TGTGCCAGCAGCTCGACAGTAAGCAATCAGCCCCAGCATTTT. Amino acid sequence: CASSSTVSNQPQHF.

The chain joins TRBV7-9 to TRBJ2-1; TRBD2 is a possible D gene (5 bases). Germline V gives CDR1 SEHNR, CDR2 FQNEAQ (reference sequence). The CDR3 has 15 amino acids. V lost 6 bases and J lost 0, with 12 bases in between. This CDR3 reads CASRPGVSSYNEQFF. For the CDR3, the DNA is TGTGCCAGCAGGCCCGGGGTAAGCTCCTACAATGAGCAGTTCTTC.

The chain is built from TRBV7-3 and TRBJ2-1; 7 bases are shared with TRBD2. Germline V gene sequence: CDR1 SGHTA, CDR2 FQGTGA. V trimming: 6 bases; J trimming: 8 bases; junction bases outside the gene matches: 7. There are 13 residues in the CDR3. The DNA of the CDR3 is TGTGCCAGCAGTCACCAGCGGGGCCATGAGCAGTTCTTC. Encoded protein: CASSHQRGHEQFF.

The chain links TRBV6-1 to TRBJ2-2, with D perhaps assigned TRBD1 or TRBD2 (5 bases each). Germline lookup yields CDR1 MNHNS and CDR2 SASEGT. V shed 6 bases and J shed 1 base, with 9 bases lying between them. The CDR3 is 14 amino acids. In nucleotides, the CDR3 is TGTGCCAGCAGGGGGGAGTTGAACACCGGGGAGCTGTTTTTT. It yields the protein CASRGELNTGELFF.

The chain links TRBV28 to TRBJ2-5; 10 bases are shared with TRBD2. Trimming cost V 11 bases and J 5 bases; bases outside gene matches: 17. Germline V CDR1 and CDR2: MDHEN, SYDVKM. The CDR3 sequence is 16 residues long. This CDR3 reads CAGSRRAGGPQETQYF. The CDR3 bases are TGTGCCGGTTCTAGAAGAGCGGGAGGGCCACAGGAGACCCAGTACTTC.